The rows below give T cell receptor beta chains drawn from one sample of a study of blood T cells in healthy people across ages. MiXCR, run by TCRdb on the 5' RACE reads, gives a single entry per CDR3 protein. The sample includes 650,000 to 700,000 distinct CDR3 sequences, 52% of them seen just once. The specimen sequenced was blood. The receptors were sampled from a woman older than 75 in good health. CDR3s include the opening cysteine and the closing phenylalanine or tryptophan. Fields, in order: D gene, V gene, clone size, J gene, CDR3 DNA, CDR3 protein. A D gene is named only where the DNA matches it firmly. Only part of the rows carry a size: once, few, many, or a class if the clone is expanded.

>.|TRBV5-1|many|TRBJ2-7
TGCGCCAGCAGCTTGCAGAGGACCCACGAGCAGTACTTC
CASSLQRTHEQYF
>.|TRBV2|.|TRBJ1-5
TGTGCCAGCAGAGCGAGTCTTAATCAGCCCCAGCATTTT
CASRASLNQPQHF
>.|TRBV12-3/TRBV12-4|.|TRBJ2-1
TGTGCCAGCAGACCCGGTCACGAAACTGGCAATGAGCAGTTCTTC
CASRPGHETGNEQFF
>.|TRBV29-1|.|TRBJ2-3
TGCAGCGGCACCCTAATAGAAGATACGCAGTATTTT
CSGTLIEDTQYF
>TRBD2|TRBV10-3|.|TRBJ2-5
TGTGCCATCAGTGATCCTCGGACTAGCGCGAGTGGCGAGACCCAGTACTTC
CAISDPRTSASGETQYF
>.|TRBV4-3|.|TRBJ2-1
TGCGCTAGCAGCCAAGATCGCGGCAGCAATGAGCAGTTCTTC
CASSQDRGSNEQFF
>.|TRBV7-9|few|TRBJ1-1
TGTGCCAGCAGCCCGTTGGACGTGGAAGCTTTCTTT
CASSPLDVEAFF
>.|TRBV7-2|.|TRBJ2-5
TGTGCCAGCAGCTTAGACGACCAAGAGACCCAGTACTTC
CASSLDDQETQYF
>.|TRBV28|many|TRBJ1-2
TGTGCCAGCAGTTTCGGGGGGACATCCGCCGGCTACACCTTC
CASSFGGTSAGYTF
>TRBD2|TRBV6-2/TRBV6-3|.|TRBJ2-3
TGTGCCAGCGTTAGGAGCGGGGGACTCACAGATACGCAGTATTTT
CASVRSGGLTDTQYF
>.|TRBV5-1|many|TRBJ2-6
TGCGCCAGCACCCCAGGAGTCTCTGGGGCCAACGTCCTGACTTTC
CASTPGVSGANVLTF
>TRBD1|TRBV7-9|.|TRBJ1-4
TGTGCCAGCAGCCCGAGGACAGGGGGCGGGACTAATGAAAAACTGTTTTTT
CASSPRTGGGTNEKLFF
>TRBD1|TRBV12-3/TRBV12-4|many|TRBJ2-5
TGTGCCAGCAGTCCAACGGACAGGGGGAAGACCCAGGCCCAGTACTTC
CASSPTDRGKTQAQYF
>TRBD2|TRBV7-2|many|TRBJ2-3
TGTGCCAGCAGCCCGGGACTAGCGGGGGGTTCAGGGACGCAGTATTTT
CASSPGLAGGSGTQYF
>.|TRBV6-6|few|TRBJ2-1
TGTGCCAGCAGTTACTCGAGGGTTTACAATGAGCAGTTCTTC
CASSYSRVYNEQFF
>TRBD2|TRBV5-1|.|TRBJ2-7
TGCGCCAGCAGCTTGGGTCTAGCGGGCCCAGGAGAGCAGTACTTC
CASSLGLAGPGEQYF
>TRBD2|TRBV7-8|few|TRBJ2-3
TGTGCCAGCAGCTTCGGGACTAGGTACACAGATACGCAGTATTTT
CASSFGTRYTDTQYF
>.|TRBV6-2/TRBV6-3|.|TRBJ1-5
TGTGCCAGCTCTAACGGGCAGCCCCAGCATTTT
CASSNGQPQHF
>.|TRBV4-2|many|TRBJ1-4
TGTGCCAGCAGCCCACGGGCAGCAACTAATGAAAAACTGTTTTTT
CASSPRAATNEKLFF
>.|TRBV6-2/TRBV6-3|many|TRBJ1-5
TGTGCCAGCAGGCCTAGAGGGGAGTCTGAACAGCCCCAGCATTTT
CASRPRGESEQPQHF
>.|TRBV2|many|TRBJ2-5
TGTGCCAGCAGTGCCCAGGGTTCCCGGGAGACCCAGTACTTC
CASSAQGSRETQYF
>TRBD1|TRBV4-1|many|TRBJ2-3
TGCGCCAGCCGGGACAGGGGCACAGATACGCAGTATTTT
CASRDRGTDTQYF
>TRBD1|TRBV12-3/TRBV12-4|many|TRBJ2-7
TGTGCCAACCCGACAGGGGACCTCTACGAGCAGTACTTC
CANPTGDLYEQYF
>TRBD2|TRBV20-1|.|TRBJ2-5
TGCAGTGCTAGCGGGGGGGAACCGCAAGAGACCCAGTACTTC
CSASGGEPQETQYF
>.|TRBV4-2|.|TRBJ2-1
TGTGCCAGCAGCCAAGTGGGTTCGGCGGACAATGAGCAGTTCTTC
CASSQVGSADNEQFF
>.|TRBV19|.|TRBJ2-1
TGTGCCAGTAGTATAACGGACTACAATGAGCAGTTCTTC
CASSITDYNEQFF
>TRBD1|TRBV10-1|.|TRBJ2-7
TGCGCCAGCAGTGAGACCTCAGGGGGAATAAGGGAGCAGTACTTC
CASSETSGGIREQYF
>.|TRBV4-1|many|TRBJ2-3
TGCGCCTCGACTACGGACAGTTACACAGATACGCAGTATTTT
CASTTDSYTDTQYF
>.|TRBV3-1|.|TRBJ2-5
TGTGCCAGCAGCCGATCACTAGACCAAGAGACCCAGTACTTC
CASSRSLDQETQYF
>.|TRBV20-1|.|TRBJ1-1
TGCAGTGCTAGTTCGGCAGATAGTGAAGCTTTCTTT
CSASSADSEAFF
>TRBD1|TRBV5-1|many|TRBJ1-2
TGCGCCAGCAGCAGAGGACAGGGCGACGCCTATGGCTACACCTTC
CASSRGQGDAYGYTF
>TRBD1|TRBV28|.|TRBJ2-3
TGTGCCAGCAGTGTGGAAAGGGGGCCAGATACGCAGTATTTT
CASSVERGPDTQYF
>.|TRBV12-3/TRBV12-4|.|TRBJ2-6
TGTGCCAGCAGTTTAGGTTGGTCTGGGACCAACGTCCTGACTTTC
CASSLGWSGTNVLTF
>TRBD2|TRBV7-2|many|TRBJ2-4
TGTGCCAGCAGCTTAGACCCCCCGGGGACTAGCTCATCCAAAAACATTCAGTACTTC
CASSLDPPGTSSSKNIQYF
>TRBD1|TRBV9|few|TRBJ2-2
TGTGCCAGCAGCGTAGGACAGGGTTCCACCGGGGAGCTGTTTTTT
CASSVGQGSTGELFF
>TRBD2|TRBV6-5|.|TRBJ2-7
TGTGCCAGCAGATCGCGGGGGTACAATGAGCAGTACTTC
CASRSRGYNEQYF
>.|TRBV18|many|TRBJ1-2
TGTGCCAGCTCACCACCGGGCGGGAACTATGGCTACACCTTC
CASSPPGGNYGYTF
>.|TRBV12-3/TRBV12-4|.|TRBJ2-1
TGTGCCAGCAGTGGAAGTCTGGAGGATGAGCAGTTCTTC
CASSGSLEDEQFF
>TRBD2|TRBV10-3|.|TRBJ2-7
TGTGCCATCAAAGGTGCGGGAGACAACTACGAGCAGTACTTC
CAIKGAGDNYEQYF
>.|TRBV30|.|TRBJ1-1
TGTGCCTGGATCCAAGGTGCGCAGAACACTGAAGCTTTCTTT
CAWIQGAQNTEAFF
>TRBD2|TRBV20-1|.|TRBJ2-5
TGCAGTGCTAGAGAAGCGGGGAAACAAGAGACCCAGTACTTC
CSAREAGKQETQYF
>TRBD1|TRBV27|.|TRBJ1-1
TGTGCCAGCAGTTTAAATGGGCAGGGGGGGAACACTGAAGCTTTCTTT
CASSLNGQGGNTEAFF
>.|TRBV15|.|TRBJ1-1
TGTGCCACCAGCAGAGATACTACACTGAACACTGAAGCTTTCTTT
CATSRDTTLNTEAFF
>TRBD1|TRBV7-9|.|TRBJ2-1
TGTGCCAGCAGCAATAACAAGGGACAGGGTTTTAATGAGCAGTTCTTC
CASSNNKGQGFNEQFF
>.|TRBV12-3/TRBV12-4|.|TRBJ2-3
TGTGCCAGCAGTTTAAGAAGCAGGGGGGCCCCAGATGCGCAATATTTT
CASSLRSRGAPDAQYF
>.|TRBV7-9|.|TRBJ1-1
TGTGCCAGCAGCCCAGTATTCCGGGACGTCTGGTCCATTGACACTGAAGCTTTCTTT
CASSPVFRDVWSIDTEAFF
>.|TRBV27|few|TRBJ2-3
TGTGCCAGCAGTTTTTGGAGCACAGATACGCAGTATTTT
CASSFWSTDTQYF
>.|TRBV7-9|few|TRBJ2-1
TGTGCCAGCAGCTTAATTTCAGGGAGCATCTCCTACAATGAGCAGTTCTTC
CASSLISGSISYNEQFF
>.|TRBV20-1|once|TRBJ2-1
TGCAGTGCTAGAATCGGGGGCGTGAGTAACAGTGAGCAGTTCTTC
CSARIGGVSNSEQFF
>.|TRBV2|few|TRBJ1-2
TGTGCCAGCAGATATACCGGGACACCTAAAACCAATGGCTACACCTTC
CASRYTGTPKTNGYTF
>TRBD1|TRBV11-2|.|TRBJ1-2
TGTGCCAGCAAGTCCGGACAGGGCCTCTATGGCTACACCTTC
CASKSGQGLYGYTF